These T cell receptor beta chains were read from a single sample in a study of T cells after yellow fever vaccination. TCRdb redid the calling of the 5' RACE reads with MiXCR, one entry per CDR3 protein. The profile shows a few hundred thousand distinct CDR3 sequences, roughly 4% of them singletons. The material was PBMCs, obtained 5 days after the yellow fever booster vaccination. The receptors here all came from a man aged 18 to 29 who received the YFV17D yellow fever vaccine. Each CDR3 is given with its conserved first and last residue. A D gene is named only where the DNA matches it firmly. Clone size is given for some rows only: seen once, a few or many times, or a class if the clone is expanded.

abundance	d_gene	v_gene	j_gene	CDR3aa	CDR3nt
-	TRBD2	TRBV20-1	TRBJ2-7	CSGKSGGLHPYEQYF	TGCAGTGGAAAGAGCGGGGGACTACACCCCTACGAGCAGTACTTC
few	-	TRBV2	TRBJ1-5	CASSGITGTQPQHF	TGTGCCAGCAGTGGGATAACAGGGACTCAGCCCCAGCATTTT
many	-	TRBV20-1	TRBJ2-1	CSVSPLWAEQFF	TGCAGTGTAAGTCCACTATGGGCTGAGCAGTTCTTC
-	-	TRBV4-3	TRBJ1-5	CASSQVAQGNQPQHF	TGCGCCAGCAGCCAAGTTGCTCAGGGGAATCAGCCCCAGCATTTT
few	-	TRBV6-5	TRBJ2-7	CASRRRVAYEQYF	TGTGCCAGCAGGCGCAGGGTGGCCTACGAGCAGTACTTC
few	TRBD2	TRBV4-3	TRBJ2-2	CASSQDWTSFSGELFF	TGCGCCAGCAGCCAGGATTGGACTAGCTTTTCCGGGGAGCTGTTTTTT
few	-	TRBV7-2	TRBJ2-3	CASSSSYSETQYF	TGTGCCAGCAGCTCCTCCTACTCCGAGACGCAGTATTTT
many	-	TRBV29-1	TRBJ2-5	CSTQRGAEETQYF	TGCAGCACCCAAAGGGGGGCGGAAGAGACCCAGTACTTC
many	-	TRBV18	TRBJ2-3	CASSPEDRPDTDTQYF	TGTGCCAGCTCACCAGAGGACCGACCGGACACAGATACGCAGTATTTT
few	-	TRBV5-1	TRBJ2-5	CASSRPGVLETQYF	TGCGCCAGCAGCCGCCCCGGGGTATTAGAGACCCAGTACTTC
many	TRBD2	TRBV20-1	TRBJ2-3	CSARVGTSGSDTQYF	TGCAGTGCTAGAGTTGGGACTAGCGGATCAGATACGCAGTATTTT
many	TRBD2	TRBV2	TRBJ2-2	CASSRGLAALGELFF	TGTGCCAGCAGCCGGGGACTAGCGGCCCTTGGGGAGCTGTTTTTT
few	-	TRBV9	TRBJ2-7	CASSGYVSGEQYF	TGTGCCAGCAGCGGGTACGTTAGTGGCGAGCAGTACTTC
-	-	TRBV4-1	TRBJ1-2	CASSRGRASGGYTF	TGCGCCAGCAGCCGTGGGAGGGCAAGTGGTGGCTACACCTTC
few	-	TRBV6-6	TRBJ1-1	CASGGGTEAFF	TGTGCCAGTGGTGGCGGCACTGAAGCTTTCTTT
few	-	TRBV5-1	TRBJ1-2	CASSFAQGYGYTF	TGCGCCAGCAGCTTCGCACAGGGTTATGGCTACACCTTC
few	TRBD1	TRBV19	TRBJ1-6	CASSLDRGSNSPLHF	TGTGCCAGTAGTCTCGACAGGGGAAGTAATTCACCCCTCCACTTT
-	-	TRBV5-5	TRBJ1-1	CASSSFREVNTEAFF	TGTGCCAGCAGCTCCTTCAGGGAAGTGAACACTGAAGCTTTCTTT
many	-	TRBV7-2	TRBJ2-2	CASSPVSRINTGELFF	TGTGCCAGCAGCCCCGTTAGTCGGATAAACACCGGGGAGCTGTTTTTT
few	TRBD2	TRBV5-4	TRBJ2-3	CASSLGLAELADTQYF	TGTGCCAGCAGCTTGGGGCTAGCGGAATTGGCAGATACGCAGTATTTT
many	-	TRBV5-5	TRBJ1-5	CASSLSGQVDRRRPQHF	TGTGCCAGCAGCTTGTCCGGCCAGGTCGACCGGCGTAGGCCCCAGCATTTT
few	TRBD1	TRBV5-1	TRBJ2-2	CASRKMDRATNTGELFF	TGCGCCAGCAGGAAAATGGACAGGGCTACGAACACCGGGGAGCTGTTTTTT